One and the same sample provided the 12 T cell receptor beta chains below, sequenced in a study of OX40 agonist ivuxolimab in advanced cancers. Repertoires were generated with immunoSEQ multiplex PCR, while TCRdb's copy carries only in-frame clones and drops some. The data show tens of thousands of clones, 85% to 95% seen once. Source: CD4+ or CD8+ T cells sorted from blood, taken in a trial of the OX40 agonist ivuxolimab. The receptors were gathered from an adult with an advanced solid tumor such as melanoma, head and neck, liver or kidney cancer.

This chain connects TRBV11-2 to TRBJ1-2, with D perhaps TRBD1 (5 bases). Germline assignment: CDR1 SGHAT and CDR2 FQNNGV. The CDR3 loop spans 16 amino acids. V was pared by 4 bases and J by 1 base, with 16 bases between. CDR3 sequence (DNA): TGTGCCAGCAGCTCCTTATGGGGGGAGGTTAACTATGGCTACACCTTC. Its protein product is CASSSLWGEVNYGYTF.

V usage is TRBV13 and J usage is TRBJ2-6; D is undetermined. This CDR3 region has 15 residues. Germline CDR1 reads PRHDT; CDR2 reads FYEKMQ (reference sequence). V gave up 8 bases and J gave up 1 base, with 12 bases separating them. CDR3 amino acids: CASFPAGSGANVLTF. CDR3 nucleotide sequence: TGTGCCAGCTTTCCGGCCGGTTCTGGGGCCAACGTCCTGACTTTC.

This sequence joins TRBV11-2 and TRBJ2-7, with no clear D. The CDR3 consists of 14 residues. V was pared by 7 bases and J by 5 bases, with 18 bases between. Germline lookup yields CDR1 SGHAT and CDR2 FQNNGV. CDR3 DNA sequence: TGTGCCAGCACCCCAGCTTACGGACCGGACGAGCAGTACTTC. Its translation: CASTPAYGPDEQYF.

This clone was seen just once. V and J are TRBV4-3 and TRBJ2-1; 8 bases are a match to TRBD1. The CDR3 extends over 13 amino acids. The V gene end was trimmed by 4 bases and the J gene end by 7 bases; junction bases not matched to a gene: 3. Germline CDR1 and CDR2: LGHNA and YSLEER. The CDR3 DNA reads as TGCGCCAGCAGCCTTTGGACAGGGAATGAGCAGTTCTTC. Protein sequence: CASSLWTGNEQFF.

CDR3 in amino acids: CAISESITGYGYTF. CDR3 sequence (DNA): TGTGCCATCAGTGAGTCGATCACAGGCTATGGCTACACCTTC. The chain combines TRBV10-3 with TRBJ1-2, with D tentatively TRBD1 (5 bases). The V gene's germline CDR1 is ENHRY and CDR2 SYGVKD. The ends were cut back, 0 bases at V and 4 bases at J, with 9 bases in the middle. The CDR3 spans 14 residues.

V is TRBV13 and J is TRBJ1-5; D gene unclear. The germline CDR1 and CDR2 sequences are PRHDT and FYEKMQ (reference sequence). V lost 0 bases and J lost 7, with 7 bases in between. The CDR3 length is 13 residues. CDR3: CASSLGPRQPQHF. The CDR3 DNA is TGTGCCAGCAGCTTAGGCCCCCGGCAGCCCCAGCATTTT.

The chain is built from TRBV29-1 and TRBJ1-2; TRBD1 is a possible D gene (6 bases). Germline-derived CDR1 and CDR2 are SQVTM and ANQGSEA. CDR3 length: 13 amino acids. The CDR3 reads CSWTDTANYGYTF. CDR3 nucleotides: TGCAGTTGGACAGATACAGCTAACTATGGCTACACCTTC.

This chain joins TRBV12-5 and TRBJ1-3; no clear D. The CDR3 length is 13 residues. The V and J ends lost 1 base and 4 bases respectively, with 5 bases between them. Germline V lookup: CDR1 LGHNT, CDR2 FRNRAP. Here the CDR3 DNA reads TGTGCTAGTGGTTTGGGAGACGGAAACACCATATATTTT. Residues: CASGLGDGNTIYF.

This chain connects TRBV7-9 to TRBJ2-3; D perhaps matches TRBD1 (6 bases). V was clipped by 4 bases and J by 10 bases, with 12 bases between them. CDR1 is SEHNR, CDR2 FQNEAQ, per germline (reference sequence). This CDR3 is 12 amino acids long. CDR3 amino acids: CASSSGVLAQYF. CDR3 DNA sequence: TGTGCCAGCAGCTCAGGGGTCCTAGCGCAGTATTTT.

Details on this clone: Other DNA sequences in this sample translate to the same CDR3. This chain uses TRBV27 with TRBJ2-1, with 7 bases that match TRBD1. The CDR3 totals 12 residues. Germline V CDR1 and CDR2: MNHEY, SMNVEV (reference sequence). V lost 8 bases, J lost 6 bases, and 4 bases stayed unmatched. DNA of the CDR3: TGTGCCAGCCGGACAGGAGGCAATGAGCAGTTCTTC. Protein sequence: CASRTGGNEQFF.

The V call is TRBV9, the J call TRBJ2-1; no clear D. Trimming took 0 bases from V and 4 from J, leaving 11 bases between them. CDR1 and CDR2 from the germline V gene are SGDLS and YYNGEE. The CDR3 runs to 15 residues. Here the CDR3 reads CASSVGPALYNEQFF. The CDR3 DNA reads TGTGCCAGCAGCGTAGGACCCGCCTTATACAATGAGCAGTTCTTC.

This clone occurred a few times. The V and J genes are TRBV4-2 and TRBJ2-5; D gene ambiguous. Germline loops: CDR1 LGHNA, CDR2 YNFKEQ. The germline V and J ends were trimmed by 2 bases and 1 base, with 8 bases remaining between them. The CDR3 is 14 amino acids. The CDR3 is CASSQSRPQETQYF. CDR3 DNA sequence: TGTGCCAGCAGCCAAAGTAGGCCCCAAGAGACCCAGTACTTC.